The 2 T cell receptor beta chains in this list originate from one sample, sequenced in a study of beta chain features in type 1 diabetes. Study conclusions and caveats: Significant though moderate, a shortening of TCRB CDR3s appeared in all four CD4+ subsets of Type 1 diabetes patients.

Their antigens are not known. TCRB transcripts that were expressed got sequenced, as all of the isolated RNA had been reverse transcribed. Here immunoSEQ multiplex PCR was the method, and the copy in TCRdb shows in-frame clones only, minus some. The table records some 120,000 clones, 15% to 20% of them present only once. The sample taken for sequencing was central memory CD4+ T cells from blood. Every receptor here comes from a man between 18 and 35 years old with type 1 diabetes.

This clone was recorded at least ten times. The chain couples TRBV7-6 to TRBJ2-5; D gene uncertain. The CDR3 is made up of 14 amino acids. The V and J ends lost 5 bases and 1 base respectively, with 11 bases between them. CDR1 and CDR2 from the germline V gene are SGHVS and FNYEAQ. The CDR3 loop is CASSRQDPQETQYF. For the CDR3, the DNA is TGTGCCAGCAGCCGTCAGGACCCCCAAGAGACCCAGTACTTC.

The CDR3 sequence: CASSVGANEQFF. The DNA for the CDR3 is TGTGCCAGCAGCGTAGGTGCCAATGAGCAGTTCTTC. The genes are TRBV9 and TRBJ2-1, with D unclear. Trimming stripped 0 bases from V and 6 bases from J, with 4 bases between. In germline, CDR1 is SGDLS, CDR2 YYNGEE. The CDR3 runs to 12 residues.